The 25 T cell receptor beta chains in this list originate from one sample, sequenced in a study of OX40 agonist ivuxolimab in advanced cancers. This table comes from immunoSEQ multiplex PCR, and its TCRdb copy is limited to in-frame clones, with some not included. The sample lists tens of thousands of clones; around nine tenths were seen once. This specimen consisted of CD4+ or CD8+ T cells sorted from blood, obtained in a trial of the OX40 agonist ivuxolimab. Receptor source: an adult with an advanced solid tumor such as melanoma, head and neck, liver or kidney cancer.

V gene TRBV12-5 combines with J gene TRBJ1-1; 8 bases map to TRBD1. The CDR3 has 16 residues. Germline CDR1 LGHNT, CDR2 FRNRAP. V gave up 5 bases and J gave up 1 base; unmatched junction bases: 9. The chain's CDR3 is CASGPYAGTGNTEAFF. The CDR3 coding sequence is TGTGCTAGTGGTCCCTATGCCGGGACAGGGAACACTGAAGCTTTCTTT. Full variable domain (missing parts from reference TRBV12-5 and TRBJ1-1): DARVTQTPRHKVTEMGQEVTMRCQPILGHNTVFWYRQTMMQGLELLAYFRNRAPLDDSGMPKDRFSAEMPDATLATLKIQPSEPRDSAVYFCASGPYAGTGNTEAFFGQGTRLTVV.

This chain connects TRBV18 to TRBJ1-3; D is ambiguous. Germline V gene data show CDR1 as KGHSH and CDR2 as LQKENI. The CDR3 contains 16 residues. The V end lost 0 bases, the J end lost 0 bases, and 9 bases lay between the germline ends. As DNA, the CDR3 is TGTGCCAGCTCACCACCCGGCAGGCTCTCTGGAAACACCATATATTTT. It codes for CASSPPGRLSGNTIYF.

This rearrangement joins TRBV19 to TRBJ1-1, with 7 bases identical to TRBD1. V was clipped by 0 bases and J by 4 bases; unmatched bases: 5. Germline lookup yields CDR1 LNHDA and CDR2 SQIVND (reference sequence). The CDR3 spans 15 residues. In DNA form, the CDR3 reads TGTGCCAGTAGTATAGATTCGGGACAGAGCACTGAAGCTTTCTTT. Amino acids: CASSIDSGQSTEAFF.

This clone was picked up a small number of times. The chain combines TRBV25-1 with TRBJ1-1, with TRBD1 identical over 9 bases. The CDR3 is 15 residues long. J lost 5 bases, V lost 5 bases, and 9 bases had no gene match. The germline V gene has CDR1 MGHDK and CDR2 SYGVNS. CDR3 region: CASSPHRGPGTEAFF. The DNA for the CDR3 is TGTGCCAGCAGTCCGCACAGGGGGCCGGGAACTGAAGCTTTCTTT. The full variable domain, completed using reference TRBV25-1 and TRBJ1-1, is EADIYQTPRYLVIGTGKKITLECSQTMGHDKMYWYQQDPGMELHLIHYSYGVNSTEKGDLSSESTVSRIRTEHFPLTLESARPSHTSQYLCASSPHRGPGTEAFFGQGTRLTVV.

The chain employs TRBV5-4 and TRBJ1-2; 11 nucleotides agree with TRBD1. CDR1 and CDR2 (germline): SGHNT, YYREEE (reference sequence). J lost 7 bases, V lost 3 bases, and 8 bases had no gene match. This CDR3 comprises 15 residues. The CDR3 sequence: CASSSGTGGSVGYTF. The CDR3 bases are TGTGCCAGCAGCTCCGGGACAGGGGGTAGTGTTGGCTACACCTTC.

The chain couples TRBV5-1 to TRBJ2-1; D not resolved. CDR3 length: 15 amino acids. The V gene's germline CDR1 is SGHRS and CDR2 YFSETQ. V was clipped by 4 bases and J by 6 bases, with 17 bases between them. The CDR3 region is CASSRDGSLGNEQFF. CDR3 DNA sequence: TGCGCCAGCAGCCGAGACGGTTCCCTCGGCAATGAGCAGTTCTTC.

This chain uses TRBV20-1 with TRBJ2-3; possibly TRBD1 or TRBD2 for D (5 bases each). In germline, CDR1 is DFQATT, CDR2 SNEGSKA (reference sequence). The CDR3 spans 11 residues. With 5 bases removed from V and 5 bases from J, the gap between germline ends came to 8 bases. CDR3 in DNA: TGCAGTGCTGAGGGGATAGATACGCAGTATTTT. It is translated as CSAEGIDTQYF.

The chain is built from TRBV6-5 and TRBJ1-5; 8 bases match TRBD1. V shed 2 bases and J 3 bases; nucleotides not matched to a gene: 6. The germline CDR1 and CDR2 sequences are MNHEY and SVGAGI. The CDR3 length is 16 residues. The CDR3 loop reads CASSYPGQADNQPQHF. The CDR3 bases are TGTGCCAGCAGTTACCCGGGACAGGCCGACAATCAGCCCCAGCATTTT.

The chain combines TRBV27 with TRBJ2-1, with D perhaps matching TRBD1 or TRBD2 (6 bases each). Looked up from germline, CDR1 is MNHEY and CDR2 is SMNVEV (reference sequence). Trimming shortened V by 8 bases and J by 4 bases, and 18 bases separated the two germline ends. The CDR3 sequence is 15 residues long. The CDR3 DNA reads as TGTGCCAGCCAACCCCCAGGGGCGGGGTACAATGAGCAGTTCTTC. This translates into CASQPPGAGYNEQFF.

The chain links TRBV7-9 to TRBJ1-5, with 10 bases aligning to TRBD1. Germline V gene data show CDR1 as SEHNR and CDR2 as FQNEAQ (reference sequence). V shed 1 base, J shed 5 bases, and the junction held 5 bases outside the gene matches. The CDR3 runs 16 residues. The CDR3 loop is CASSLGGQGNDQPQHF. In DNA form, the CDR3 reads TGTGCCAGCAGCTTAGGGGGACAGGGGAACGATCAGCCCCAGCATTTT.

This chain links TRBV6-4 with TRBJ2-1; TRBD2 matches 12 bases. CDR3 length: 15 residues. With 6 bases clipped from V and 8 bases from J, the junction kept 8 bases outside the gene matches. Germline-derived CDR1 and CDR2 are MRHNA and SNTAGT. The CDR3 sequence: CASRARTSGIDEQFF. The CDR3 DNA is TGTGCCAGCAGGGCCCGGACTAGCGGGATTGATGAGCAGTTCTTC.

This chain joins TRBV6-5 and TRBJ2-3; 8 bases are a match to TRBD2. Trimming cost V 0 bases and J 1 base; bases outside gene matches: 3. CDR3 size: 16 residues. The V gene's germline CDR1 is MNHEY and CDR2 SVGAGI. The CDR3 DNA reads TGTGCCAGCAGTTACTCGTCTAGCGGGCGCACAGATACGCAGTATTTT. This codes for CASSYSSSGRTDTQYF.

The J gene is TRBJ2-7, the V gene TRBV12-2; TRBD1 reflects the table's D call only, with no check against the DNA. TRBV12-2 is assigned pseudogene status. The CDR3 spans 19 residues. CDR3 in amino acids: CASLGDNDRTIGGTYEQYF. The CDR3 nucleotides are TGTGCAAGTCTCGGGGATAATGACAGGACAATTGGTGGTACCTACGAGCAGTACTTC.

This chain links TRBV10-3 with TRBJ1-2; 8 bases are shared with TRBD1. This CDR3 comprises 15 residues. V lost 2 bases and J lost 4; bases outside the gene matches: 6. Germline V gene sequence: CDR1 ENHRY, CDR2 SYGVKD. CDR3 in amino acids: CAISEGGQGGYGYTF. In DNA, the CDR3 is TGTGCCATCAGTGAGGGCGGACAGGGAGGCTATGGCTACACCTTC.

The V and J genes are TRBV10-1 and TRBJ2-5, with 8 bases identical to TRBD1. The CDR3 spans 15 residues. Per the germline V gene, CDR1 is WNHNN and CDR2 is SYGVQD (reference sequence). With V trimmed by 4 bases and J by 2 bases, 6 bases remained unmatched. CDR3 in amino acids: CASSAGDRQQETQYF. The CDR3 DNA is TGCGCCAGCAGTGCGGGGGACAGGCAACAAGAGACCCAGTACTTC.

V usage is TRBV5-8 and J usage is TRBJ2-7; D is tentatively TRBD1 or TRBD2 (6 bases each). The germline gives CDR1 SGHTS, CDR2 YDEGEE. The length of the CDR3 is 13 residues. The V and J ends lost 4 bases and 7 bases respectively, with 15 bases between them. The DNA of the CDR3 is TGTGCCAGCAGCCGGTGGGGGGCTGGGGAGCAGTACTTC. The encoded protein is CASSRWGAGEQYF.

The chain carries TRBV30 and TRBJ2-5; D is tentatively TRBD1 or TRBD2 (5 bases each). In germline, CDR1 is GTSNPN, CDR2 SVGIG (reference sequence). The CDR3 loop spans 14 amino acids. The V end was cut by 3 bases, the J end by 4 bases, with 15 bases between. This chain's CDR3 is CAWRTSGAGETQYF. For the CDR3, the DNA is TGTGCCTGGAGAACTTCCGGGGCAGGAGAGACCCAGTACTTC.

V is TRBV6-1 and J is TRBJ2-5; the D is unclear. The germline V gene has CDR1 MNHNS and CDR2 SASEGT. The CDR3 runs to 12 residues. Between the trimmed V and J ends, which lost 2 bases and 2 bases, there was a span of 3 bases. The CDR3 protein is CASSEQQETQYF. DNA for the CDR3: TGTGCCAGCAGTGAACAGCAAGAGACCCAGTACTTC.

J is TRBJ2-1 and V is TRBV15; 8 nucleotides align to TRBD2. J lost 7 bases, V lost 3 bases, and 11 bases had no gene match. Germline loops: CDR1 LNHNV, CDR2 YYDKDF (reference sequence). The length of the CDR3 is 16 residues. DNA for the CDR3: TGTGCCACCAGCAGGGGCTCCGGGACTAGGGATAATGAGCAGTTCTTC. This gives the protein CATSRGSGTRDNEQFF.

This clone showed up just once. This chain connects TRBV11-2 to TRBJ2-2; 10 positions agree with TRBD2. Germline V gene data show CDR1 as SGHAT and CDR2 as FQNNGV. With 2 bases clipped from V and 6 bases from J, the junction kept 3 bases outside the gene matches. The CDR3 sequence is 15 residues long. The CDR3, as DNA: TGTGCCAGCAGCTTATTGACTAGCGGGCCCGGGGAGCTGTTTTTT. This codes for CASSLLTSGPGELFF. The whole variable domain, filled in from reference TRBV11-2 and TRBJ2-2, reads EAGVAQSPRYKIIEKRQSVAFWCNPISGHATLYWYQQILGQGPKLLIQFQNNGVVDDSQLPKDRFSAERLKGVDSTLKIQPAKLEDSAVYLCASSLLTSGPGELFFGEGSRLTVL.

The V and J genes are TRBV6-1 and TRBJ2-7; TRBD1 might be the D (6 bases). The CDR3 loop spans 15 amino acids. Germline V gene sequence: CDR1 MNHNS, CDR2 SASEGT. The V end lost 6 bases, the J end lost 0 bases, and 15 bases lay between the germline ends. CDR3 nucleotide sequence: TGTGCCAGCAGGCGACAGGCGTCGGACTCCTACGAGCAGTACTTC. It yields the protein CASRRQASDSYEQYF.

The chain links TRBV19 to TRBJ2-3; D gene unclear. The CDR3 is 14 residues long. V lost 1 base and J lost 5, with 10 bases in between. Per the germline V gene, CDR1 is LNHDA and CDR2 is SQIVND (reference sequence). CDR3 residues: CASSIAVLKDTQYF. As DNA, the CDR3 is TGTGCCAGTAGTATAGCGGTCCTTAAAGATACGCAGTATTTT.

The CDR3 is CASNSGYSYEQYF. CDR3 sequence (DNA): TGTGCCAGCAATAGCGGCTACTCCTACGAGCAGTACTTC. J is TRBJ2-7 and V is TRBV6-5, with a possible D match to TRBD2 (6 bases). The CDR3 is 13 residues long. V dropped 7 bases and J dropped 0 bases, with 10 bases sitting between them. CDR1 is MNHEY and CDR2 is SVGAGI in the germline V gene.

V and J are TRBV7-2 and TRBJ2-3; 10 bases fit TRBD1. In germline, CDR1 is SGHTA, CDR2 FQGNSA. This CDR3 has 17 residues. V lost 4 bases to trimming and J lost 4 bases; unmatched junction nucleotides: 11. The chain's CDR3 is CASSYRAGTGASDTQYF. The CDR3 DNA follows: TGTGCCAGCAGCTACCGAGCCGGGACAGGGGCATCAGATACGCAGTATTTT.

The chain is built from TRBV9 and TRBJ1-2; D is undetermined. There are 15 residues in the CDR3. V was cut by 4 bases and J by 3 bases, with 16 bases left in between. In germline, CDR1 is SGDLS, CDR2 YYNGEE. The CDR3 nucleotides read TGTGCCAGCAGCCCCCGTTATGGAGATGACTATGGCTACACCTTC. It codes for CASSPRYGDDYGYTF.